The present entry profiles one T cell receptor (beta chain) with its context. Additional DNA sequences in this sample encode the identical CDR3. Germline CDR1 is SGHTA and CDR2 is FQGNSA. The CDR3 length is 15 residues. V lost 0 bases to trimming and J lost 6 bases; unmatched junction nucleotides: 7. The data were obtained in a study of control samples from healthy donors and cancer patients. TCRdb's copy holds only in-frame clones and misses some; the assay was immunoSEQ multiplex PCR. Among 90,000 to 150,000 clones listed, approximately 90% were seen once. The receptor comes from a man aged 35 to 55 in good health. Input material: blood. The chain links TRBV7-2 to TRBJ2-7; 8 positions match TRBD1. The CDR3 is CASSLAADRGGEQYF. The CDR3 region has the DNA TGTGCCAGCAGCTTAGCGGCAGACAGGGGTGGCGAGCAGTACTTC. Complete variable domain (other parts from reference TRBV7-2 and TRBJ2-7): GAGVSQSPSNKVTEKGKDVELRCDPISGHTALYWYRQSLGQGLEFLIYFQGNSAPDKSGLPSDRFSAERTGGSVSTLTIQRTQQEDSAVYLCASSLAADRGGEQYFGPGTRLTVT.